These 8 T cell receptor beta chains originate from one sample sequenced in a study of post-analysis software for immune sequencing data. Points from the study as a whole: Among five TRBV segments more frequent in patients than controls were TRBV5-6, TRBV5-1 and TRBV20-1.

Prepared libraries of TCR beta cDNA carried unique molecular identifiers. TCRdb independently ran MiXCR on the PCR reads; one entry per CDR3 protein. The sample carries about 460,000 distinct CDR3 sequences, roughly 46% recorded once. Their antigens are not known. Input material: blood. The source of these receptors is a girl aged 10 to 17 with multiple sclerosis.

In DNA, the CDR3 is TGCGCCAGCAGCCAAAACGGGGCCCAAGAGACCCAGTACTTC. It encodes CASSQNGAQETQYF. The gene calls are TRBV4-3 and TRBJ2-5; the D gene could be TRBD1 or TRBD2 (5 bases each). Trimming shortened V by 2 bases and J by 1 base, and 8 bases separated the two germline ends. CDR1 is LGHNA, CDR2 YSLEER, per germline. The CDR3 loop spans 14 amino acids.

This clonotype appeared a few times. The V and J genes are TRBV12-3 or TRBV12-4 and TRBJ2-5, with TRBD2 matching 9 bases. CDR3 length equals 14 residues. The V gene end was trimmed by 6 bases and the J gene end by 7 bases; junction bases not matched to a gene: 9. The CDR3 loop reads CASRAATLAGTQYF. The CDR3 DNA reads TGTGCCAGCAGGGCAGCCACACTAGCGGGGACCCAGTACTTC.

The chain carries TRBV27 and TRBJ2-7; TRBD1 or TRBD2 may be the D gene (5 bases each). Germline CDR1 is MNHEY and CDR2 is SMNVEV (reference sequence). The ends were cut back, 5 bases at V and 4 bases at J, with 9 bases in the middle. This CDR3 is 12 amino acids long. The CDR3 is CASSGDGYEQYF. CDR3 DNA sequence: TGTGCCAGCAGTGGGGACGGTTACGAGCAGTACTTC.

The CDR3 DNA reads TGTGCCAGCAGCTTAGACATCCAAGAGACCCAGTACTTC. This codes for CASSLDIQETQYF. The V and J genes are TRBV5-4 and TRBJ2-5; the D is unclear. The ends were cut back, 2 bases at V and 1 base at J, with 6 bases in the middle. The CDR3 extends over 13 amino acids. CDR1 and CDR2 from the germline V gene are SGHNT and YYREEE (reference sequence).

The J gene is TRBJ2-5, the V gene TRBV7-2, with 7 bases identical to TRBD2. The CDR3 contains 15 residues. V lost 1 base, J lost 4 bases, and 6 bases stayed unmatched. From germline, CDR1 is SGHTA and CDR2 FQGNSA. CDR3 residues: CASSLEPREGETQYF. CDR3 nucleotides: TGTGCCAGCAGCTTAGAGCCCAGGGAGGGAGAGACCCAGTACTTC.

This clonotype is a singleton in its sample. The rearrangement links TRBV7-2 to TRBJ2-6; no reliable D call. The V gene's germline CDR1 is SGHTA and CDR2 FQGNSA. The CDR3 spans 14 residues. Trimming shortened V by 0 bases and J by 2 bases, and 2 bases separated the two germline ends. The CDR3 region is CASSLATGANVLTF. CDR3 sequence (DNA): TGTGCCAGCAGCTTAGCTACTGGGGCCAACGTCCTGACTTTC.

V usage is TRBV29-1 and J usage is TRBJ2-5; 9 nucleotides match TRBD2. CDR1 is SQVTM, CDR2 ANQGSEA, per germline. This CDR3 has 12 residues. The V and J ends lost 4 bases and 4 bases, in that order; junction bases with no gene match: 1. Here the CDR3 reads CSVGAGGETQYF. In DNA, the CDR3 is TGCAGCGTTGGAGCGGGAGGAGAGACCCAGTACTTC.

The chain employs TRBV6-5 and TRBJ1-1; D not resolved. The CDR3 has 11 amino acids. Trimming took 2 bases from V and 9 from J, leaving 7 bases between them. The germline V gene has CDR1 MNHEY and CDR2 SVGAGI. The CDR3 spells CASSYGGKAFF. The CDR3 DNA reads TGTGCCAGCAGTTACGGCGGGAAAGCTTTCTTT.